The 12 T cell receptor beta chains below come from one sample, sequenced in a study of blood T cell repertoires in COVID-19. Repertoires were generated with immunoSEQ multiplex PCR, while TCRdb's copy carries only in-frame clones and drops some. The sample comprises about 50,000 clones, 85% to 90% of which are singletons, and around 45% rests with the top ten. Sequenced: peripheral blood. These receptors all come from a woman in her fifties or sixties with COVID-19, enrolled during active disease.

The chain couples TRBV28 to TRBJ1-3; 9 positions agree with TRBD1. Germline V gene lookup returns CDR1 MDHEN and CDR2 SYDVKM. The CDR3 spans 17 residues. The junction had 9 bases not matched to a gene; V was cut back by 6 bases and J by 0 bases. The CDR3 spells CASSSGQGWSSGNTIYF. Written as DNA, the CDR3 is TGTGCCAGCAGCTCGGGACAGGGATGGAGCTCTGGAAACACCATATATTTT.

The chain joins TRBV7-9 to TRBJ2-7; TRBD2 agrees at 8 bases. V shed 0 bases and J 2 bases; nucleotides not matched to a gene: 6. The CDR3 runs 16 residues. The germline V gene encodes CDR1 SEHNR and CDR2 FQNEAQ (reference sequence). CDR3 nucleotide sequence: TGTGCCAGCAGCTTAGCCCAACTAGCGGTGGCCTACGAGCAGTACTTC. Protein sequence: CASSLAQLAVAYEQYF.

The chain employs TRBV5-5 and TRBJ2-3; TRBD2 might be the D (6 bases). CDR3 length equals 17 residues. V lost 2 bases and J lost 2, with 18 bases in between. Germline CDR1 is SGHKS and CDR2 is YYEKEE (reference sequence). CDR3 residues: CASSLVGGDINTDTQYF. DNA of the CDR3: TGTGCCAGCAGCTTAGTCGGCGGGGATATTAACACAGATACGCAGTATTTT.

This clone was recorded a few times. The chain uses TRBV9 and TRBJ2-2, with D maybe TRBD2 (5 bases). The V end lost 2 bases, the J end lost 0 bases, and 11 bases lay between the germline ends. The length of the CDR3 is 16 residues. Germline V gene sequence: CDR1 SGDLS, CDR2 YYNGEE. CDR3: CASSVSGNANTGELFF. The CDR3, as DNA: TGTGCCAGCAGCGTGAGCGGAAACGCGAACACCGGGGAGCTGTTTTTT. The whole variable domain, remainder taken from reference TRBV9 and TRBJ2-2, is DSGVTQTPKHLITATGQRVTLRCSPRSGDLSVYWYQQSLDQGLQFLIQYYNGEERAKGNILERFSAQQFPDLHSELNLSSLELGDSALYFCASSVSGNANTGELFFGEGSRLTVL.

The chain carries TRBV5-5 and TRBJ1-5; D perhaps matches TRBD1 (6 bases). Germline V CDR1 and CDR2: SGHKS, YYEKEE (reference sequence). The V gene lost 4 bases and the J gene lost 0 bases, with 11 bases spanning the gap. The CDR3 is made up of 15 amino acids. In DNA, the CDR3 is TGTGCCAGCAGCCCAGGGGCCCTTAGCAATCAGCCCCAGCATTTT. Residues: CASSPGALSNQPQHF.

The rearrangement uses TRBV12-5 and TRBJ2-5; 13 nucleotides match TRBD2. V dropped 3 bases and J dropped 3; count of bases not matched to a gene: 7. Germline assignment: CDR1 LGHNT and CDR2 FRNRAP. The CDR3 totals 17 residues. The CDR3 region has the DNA TGTGCTAGTGGTTTCCTAACTGGGACTAGCGGGGAAGAGACCCAGTACTTC. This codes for CASGFLTGTSGEETQYF.

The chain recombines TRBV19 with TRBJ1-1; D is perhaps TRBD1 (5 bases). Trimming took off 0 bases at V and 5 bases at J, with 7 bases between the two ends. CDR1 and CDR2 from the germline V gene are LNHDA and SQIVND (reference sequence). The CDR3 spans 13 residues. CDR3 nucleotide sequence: TGTGCCAGTAGTATAGATGGGGCTACTGAAGCTTTCTTT. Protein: CASSIDGATEAFF.

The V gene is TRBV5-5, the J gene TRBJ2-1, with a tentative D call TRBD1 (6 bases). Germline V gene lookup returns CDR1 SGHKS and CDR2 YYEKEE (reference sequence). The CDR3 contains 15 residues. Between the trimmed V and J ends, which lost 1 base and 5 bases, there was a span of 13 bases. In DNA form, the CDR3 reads TGTGCCAGCAGCTTGATAGGGGGTAGGGACAATGAGCAGTTCTTC. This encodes CASSLIGGRDNEQFF.

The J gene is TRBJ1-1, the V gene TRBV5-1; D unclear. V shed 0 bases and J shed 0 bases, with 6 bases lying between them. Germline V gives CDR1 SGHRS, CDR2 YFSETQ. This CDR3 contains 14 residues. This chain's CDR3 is CASSLDSVNTEAFF. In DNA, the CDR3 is TGCGCCAGCAGCTTGGACAGTGTGAACACTGAAGCTTTCTTT.

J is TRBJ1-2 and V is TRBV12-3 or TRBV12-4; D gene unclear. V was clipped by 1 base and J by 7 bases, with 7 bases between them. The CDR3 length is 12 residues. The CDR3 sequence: CASSLGGSGYTF. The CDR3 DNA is TGTGCCAGCAGTTTAGGAGGGAGTGGCTACACCTTC.

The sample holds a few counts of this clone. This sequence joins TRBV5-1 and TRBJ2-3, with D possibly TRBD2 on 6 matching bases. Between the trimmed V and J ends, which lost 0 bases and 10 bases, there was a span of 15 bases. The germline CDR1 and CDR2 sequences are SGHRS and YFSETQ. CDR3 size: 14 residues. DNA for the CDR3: TGCGCCAGCAGCTTGGACTGGGGAGGATTTGCGCAGTATTTT. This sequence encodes CASSLDWGGFAQYF.

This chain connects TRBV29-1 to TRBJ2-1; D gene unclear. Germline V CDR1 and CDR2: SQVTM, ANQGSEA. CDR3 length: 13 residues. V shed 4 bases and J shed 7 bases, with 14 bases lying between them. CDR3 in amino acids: CSVAVFSINEQFF. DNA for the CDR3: TGCAGCGTTGCAGTCTTTAGCATAAATGAGCAGTTCTTC.